The source of this T cell receptor beta chain is a study of OX40 agonist ivuxolimab in advanced cancers. Study in general: In this trial design, patients received ivuxolimab intravenously at 0.01 to 10 mg/kg every 2 weeks.

This clone was recorded once. Its antigen is not identified. Baseline, cycle 4 day 1, and cycle 7 day 1 were the blood sampling points. Generated by immunoSEQ multiplex PCR, the TCRdb table keeps only in-frame clones and is missing some. The profile shows about 38,000 clones, roughly 80% of them singletons. CDR1 is LNHDA and CDR2 is SQIVND in the germline V gene (reference sequence). V shed 3 bases and J 4 bases; nucleotides not matched to a gene: 2. This CDR3 has 13 residues. Study-wide results and caveats: Also present in some nonresponders was a low level of normalized T-cell clonal expansion. Among T cells, CD8+ cells averaged more expanded clones than CD4+ cells.

The source is an adult with an advanced solid tumor such as melanoma, head and neck, liver or kidney cancer. The rearrangement joins TRBV19 to TRBJ1-1; 7 bases agree with TRBD1. The specimen was CD4+ or CD8+ T cells sorted from blood, collected in a trial of the OX40 agonist ivuxolimab. CDR3 in DNA: TGTGCCAGTAGTATGACAGGGCGCACTGAAGCTTTCTTT. Residues: CASSMTGRTEAFF.